This section outlines one T cell receptor (beta chain) sequence together with its context. The data originate from a study of cytomegalovirus exposure and HLA in healthy donors. The CDR3 is 16 residues long. Germline assignment: CDR1 MDHEN and CDR2 SYDVKM. Trimming stripped 2 bases from V and 3 bases from J, with 14 bases between. The PCR was carried out with 60 Vbeta primers and 13 Jbeta primers. Clones were sequenced by immunoSEQ multiplex PCR, and TCRdb holds only the in-frame ones, with some missing. The sample has roughly 220,000 clones, 70% to 90% seen once. Sequencing input: PBMCs. The source is a man aged 30 to 39 in good health and CMV-seronegative. The chain joins TRBV28 to TRBJ2-1, with D possibly matching TRBD1 (6 bases). This chain's CDR3 is CASSLGTMKIYNEQFF. DNA for the CDR3: TGTGCCAGCAGTTTAGGGACAATGAAAATCTACAATGAGCAGTTCTTC.